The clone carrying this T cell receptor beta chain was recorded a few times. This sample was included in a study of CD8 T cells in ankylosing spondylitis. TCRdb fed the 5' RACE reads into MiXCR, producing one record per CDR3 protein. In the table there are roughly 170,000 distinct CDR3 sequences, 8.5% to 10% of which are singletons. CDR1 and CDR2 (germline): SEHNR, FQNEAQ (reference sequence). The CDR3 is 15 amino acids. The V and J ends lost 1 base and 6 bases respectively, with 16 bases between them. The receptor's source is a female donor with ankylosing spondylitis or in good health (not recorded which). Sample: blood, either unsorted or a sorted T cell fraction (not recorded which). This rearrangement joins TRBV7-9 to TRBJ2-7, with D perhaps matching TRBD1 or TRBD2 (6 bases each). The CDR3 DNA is TGTGCCAGCAGCTTAGTCGGGGGCGCAACGGGCGAGCAGTACTTC. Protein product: CASSLVGGATGEQYF.